The sequence of this T cell receptor beta chain was determined in a study of blood T cell repertoires in COVID-19. About the research overall: T cells, B-cell-depleted T cells, or PBMCs supplied cDNA or gDNA.

Germline CDR1 and CDR2: SQVTM and ANQGSEA. V shed 4 bases and J shed 5 bases, with 14 bases lying between them. There are 14 residues in the CDR3. Sequencing was performed with immunoSEQ multiplex PCR; in TCRdb, only in-frame clones are kept and a portion is missing. The sample includes about 200,000 clones, around 90% of them seen just once. The TCR sequence derives from a man in his sixties who had recovered from COVID-19. The specimen was peripheral blood. The chain links TRBV29-1 to TRBJ2-2; D ambiguous. The CDR3 DNA follows: TGCAGCGTTGGCGTGGTAGCTGGGACCGGGGAGCTGTTTTTT. Amino acid sequence: CSVGVVAGTGELFF.